Following are 7 T cell receptor beta chains from one sample sequenced in a study of cytomegalovirus exposure and HLA in healthy donors. 60 Vbeta and 13 Jbeta primers were used in PCR. Some clones are missing from TCRdb's copy, which holds only in-frame ones; the method was immunoSEQ multiplex PCR. The sample lists 95,000 to 150,000 clones; over 65% were seen once. Sequencing used PBMCs. Receptors were obtained from a woman aged 40 to 50 in good health and CMV-seropositive.

This clone was observed a few times. The chain links TRBV25-1 to TRBJ2-7, with D uncertain. CDR3 length equals 13 residues. Germline V lookup: CDR1 MGHDK, CDR2 SYGVNS. Trimming took 4 bases from V and 6 from J, leaving 13 bases between them. CDR3 DNA sequence: TGTGCCAGCAGTGTTTCGTCCCCGGGCGAGCAGTACTTC. Protein product: CASSVSSPGEQYF.

The chain combines TRBV28 with TRBJ1-3; TRBD1 matches at 7 bases. This CDR3 is 15 amino acids long. Germline V CDR1 and CDR2: MDHEN, SYDVKM. V shed 6 bases, J shed 3 bases, and the junction held 8 bases outside the gene matches. The CDR3: CASRLGQANGNTIYF. The CDR3, as DNA: TGTGCCAGCAGGTTAGGACAGGCAAATGGAAACACCATATATTTT.

V and J are TRBV30 and TRBJ2-7; possible D gene TRBD2, 5 bases. Looked up from germline, CDR1 is GTSNPN and CDR2 is SVGIG (reference sequence). The CDR3 has 14 amino acids. The V and J ends lost 0 bases and 6 bases respectively, with 15 bases between them. This CDR3 is CAWSVQSEGFEQYF. The DNA of the CDR3 is TGTGCCTGGAGTGTACAGAGTGAGGGCTTCGAGCAGTACTTC.

J is TRBJ2-6 and V is TRBV6-4, with D possibly being TRBD1 (5 bases). V was shortened by 4 bases and J by 3 bases, with 7 bases between the two germline ends. CDR1 and CDR2 (germline): MRHNA, SNTAGT. This CDR3 region has 14 residues. The CDR3 DNA reads TGTGCCAGCAGTGCAGGGTATGGGGCCAACGTCCTGACTTTC. It translates to CASSAGYGANVLTF.

This sequence joins TRBV6-1 and TRBJ2-7, with unresolved D. Germline CDR1 MNHNS, CDR2 SASEGT. Trimming removed 5 bases from V and 1 base from J, with 9 bases in between. The CDR3 spans 13 residues. The CDR3 sequence: CASSQTRSYEQYF. CDR3 nucleotide sequence: TGTGCCAGCAGTCAAACTCGTTCCTACGAGCAGTACTTC.

This clone was detected a few times. The rearrangement joins TRBV5-1 to TRBJ2-5; tentatively, D is TRBD1 (6 bases). The DNA end is more similar to TRBJ2-7, so the J call may be wrong. The V gene's germline CDR1 is SGHRS and CDR2 YFSETQ. The CDR3 covers 14 residues. The CDR3 DNA reads TGCGCCAGCAGCTTGGAACAGGGAAGACGCGAGCAGTACTTC. This translates into CASSLEQGRREQYF.

This clone has a handful of counts. This CDR3 reads CASLYSVTSTDTQYF. CDR3 sequence (DNA): TGTGCCAGTTTATATAGCGTGACTAGCACAGATACGCAGTATTTT. The chain combines TRBV28 with TRBJ2-3; tentative D call: TRBD2 (5 bases). V lost 9 bases and J lost 0, with 16 bases in between. Germline V lookup: CDR1 MDHEN, CDR2 SYDVKM. This CDR3 is built from 15 residues.